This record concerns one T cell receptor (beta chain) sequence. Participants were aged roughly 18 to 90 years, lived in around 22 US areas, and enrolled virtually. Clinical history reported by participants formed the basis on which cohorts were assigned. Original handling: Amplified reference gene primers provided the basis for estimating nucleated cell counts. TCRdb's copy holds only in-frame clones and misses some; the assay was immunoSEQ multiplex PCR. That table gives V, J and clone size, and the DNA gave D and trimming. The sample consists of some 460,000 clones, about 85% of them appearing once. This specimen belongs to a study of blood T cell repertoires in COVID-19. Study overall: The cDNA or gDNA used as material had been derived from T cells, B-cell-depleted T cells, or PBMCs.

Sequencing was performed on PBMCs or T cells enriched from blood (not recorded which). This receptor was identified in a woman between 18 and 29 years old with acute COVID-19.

CDR3 sequence reads: CASSPGQGPYEQYF. The CDR3 nucleotides are TGTGCCAGCAGCCCGGGACAGGGACCCTACGAGCAGTACTTC. The chain employs TRBV3-1 (or the pseudogene TRBV3-2) and TRBJ2-7; 9 bases are shared with TRBD1. The CDR3 consists of 14 residues. Trimming removed 4 bases from V and 2 bases from J; junction bases left unmatched: 3. Germline V CDR1 and CDR2: LGHDT, YNNKEL (reference sequence).